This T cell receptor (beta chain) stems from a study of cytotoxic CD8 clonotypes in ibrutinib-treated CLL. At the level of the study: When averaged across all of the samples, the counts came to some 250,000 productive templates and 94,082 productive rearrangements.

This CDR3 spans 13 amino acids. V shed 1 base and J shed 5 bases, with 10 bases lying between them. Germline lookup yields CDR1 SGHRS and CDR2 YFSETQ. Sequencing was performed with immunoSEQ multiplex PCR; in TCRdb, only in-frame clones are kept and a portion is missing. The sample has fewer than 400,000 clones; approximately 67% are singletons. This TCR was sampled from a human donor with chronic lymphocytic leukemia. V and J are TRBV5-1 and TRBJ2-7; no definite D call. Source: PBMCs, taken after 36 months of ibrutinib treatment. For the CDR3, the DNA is TGCGCCAGCAGCTTGACGTTGGGCCACGAGCAGTACTTC. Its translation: CASSLTLGHEQYF.